This TCR beta chain stems from a study of T cells in Graves' hyperthyroidism and ophthalmopathy (dated by TCRdb to between 2018 and 2021). Background on the whole study: Peripheral blood samples were taken at the time of initial diagnosis, prior to any treatment. The 100 discovery patients were randomly split 7:3 into training and test sets. In several Graves' hyperthyroidism patients, the study also compared T-cell repertoires from thyroid tissue with T-cell repertoires from blood. A discovery cohort of roughly 100 patients, approximately 45 with Graves' ophthalmopathy and about 58 with stable Graves' hyperthyroidism, was used to find distinguishing TCR V-J signatures. Prospective prediction of ophthalmopathy was tested in an independent validation cohort of fewer than 20 hyperthyroidism patients and 15 to 17 patients who later progressed to ophthalmopathy. After sampling, hyperthyroidism patients received methimazole starting at 30 mg daily, and ophthalmopathy patients received high-dose intravenous methylprednisolone. TCR Vbeta CDR3 sequencing of 140 or so peripheral blood samples (over 40 ophthalmopathy, 75 to 85 hyperthyroidism and around 17 progressor patients) is reported in the paper. Overall study outcomes, separate from this receptor: A model built on a 13 V-J signature distinguished ophthalmopathy from stable hyperthyroidism, reaching 85% to 90% sensitivity and 81.08% specificity in cross-validation and 80%/75% in testing. No statistical method was used to fix the sample size in advance, and group allocation was not hidden from the investigators. In validation, the model predicted progression to ophthalmopathy with over 60% sensitivity and roughly 75% specificity, a median of around six months before onset. Blood samples also contained most of the expanded thyroid clonotypes (frequency above 0.001), which suggests that blood repertoires may reflect thyroid immune responses.

The TCR beta CDR3 regions were amplified from RNA transcripts. The first round of RT-PCR for the TCR CDR3 was performed with the HTBI primer set and the Qiagen OneStep RT-PCR kit. Libraries were constructed in a second round of multiplex PCR, after which size selection and purification were carried out. Sequencing of the libraries was done on an Illumina HiSeq2000 using paired-end 100 bp reads. Per the authors' processing: SOAPnuke was used to process the raw data, with reads discarded if the reads contained adapters or uncalled bases, had a mean Phred below 15, or lacked an exact constant-primer or identifier match. High-quality paired reads were merged using COPE v1.2.5, and each unique nucleotide sequence was defined as a clonotype. Clonotypes were aligned to IMGT TRBV, TRBD and TRBJ reference segments using MiTCR v1.1. Analysis was restricted to V-J combinations with a frequency above 0.0001, which covered 98% to 99.2% of repertoires. The TCS score was defined as F50 (clonal expansion) divided by E x V (chaos), with BLOSUM62-based TCRdist calculated between CDR3 peptides within each V-J. Welch's t-statistics and random forest reduced 500 to 550 V-J features to about 13, which were used in a naive Bayes classifier (R e1071). TCRdb trimmed public reads at Q25 via fastp, called clones via MiXCR and kept in-frame beta chains. All rows with the same CDR3 protein become a single entry with the most common DNA and genes. V and J calls and clone size were set by TCRdb, not the authors. The sample data list about half a million distinct CDR3 sequences, and 15% to 20% of these were observed just once. The top ten clonotypes cover about 29% of the sample.

Notes on this clonotype: Its antigen remains undetermined. No base quality information exists; no much larger clone differs at one position.

In the ophthalmopathy patients, disease was moderately to severely active, with a Clinical Activity Score of 3 or more, a NOSPECS grade of 4 or more, and a duration of less than 3 months. Exclusion was applied to patients with uncontrolled infections, other autoimmune diseases, pregnancy or lactation. Diagnoses were based on clinical symptoms, serum thyroxine and TRAb, thyroid ultrasound and orbital computed tomography. PBMCs were separated from roughly 10 ml of fresh peripheral blood using Ficoll-Paque density gradient centrifugation. Total RNA was extracted with Trizol reagent, and quality was checked on an Agilent 2100 Bioanalyzer. V loses 6 bases of germline sequence and J loses 6 bases, and the interval between the two ends is 17 bases. For CDR1 and CDR2, the germline V gene (reference sequence) lists MNHEY and SMNVEV. The CDR3, from cysteine to phenylalanine, totals 15 residues. CDR3 DNA only is kept here, 45 bases in frame from base 1.

Here the chain combines TRBV27 and TRBJ2-2, with no confidently assigned D gene. Material: blood. This sequence originates from a woman younger than 45 with Graves' ophthalmopathy. The sequenced DNA is TGTGCCAGCAGAACCCTCCCGTTCGGATCCGGGGAGCTGTTTTTT. This gives the protein CASRTLPFGSGELFF.